Described below is a single T cell receptor beta chain sequence and its context. Its antigen is currently unknown. Profiling relied on immunoSEQ multiplex PCR, and the TCRdb table lists in-frame clones only, not all of them. Of about 69,000 clones listed, roughly 89% were seen once; the top ten hold approximately 0.4%. The data originate from a study of Tregs in tolerant kidney transplant recipients. Study-wide background: The nonmyeloablative bone marrow transplants came from related graft donors, with transient mixed chimerism.

Trimming cost V 0 bases and J 2 bases; bases outside gene matches: 4. Germline-derived CDR1 and CDR2 are LGHNA and YSLEER. The CDR3 consists of 15 residues. Unstimulated Tregs (CD4+CD25+CD127-) and CD4+CD25- non-Tregs were sorted from PBMCs. Study-wide results and limits: Some patients' samples used different primers over time, so nucleotide sequences weren't comparable. Activated donor B cell expansion appeared to reveal the most relevant donor-specific TCRbeta repertoire.

The receptor comes from a human donor who received a combined kidney and bone marrow transplant. V is TRBV4-3 and J is TRBJ2-7, with 7 bases matching TRBD2. The sample consisted of CD4+ T cells from blood, taken before the transplant. Written as DNA, the CDR3 is TGCGCCAGCAGCCAAGACGGACTAGGGACCTACGAGCAGTACTTC. It translates to CASSQDGLGTYEQYF.